The sequence of this TCR beta chain was determined in a study of metastatic and nonmetastatic thyroid tumors. Study-level results: It was reported that TCR beta diversity was significantly higher in malignant thyroid tumors than benign nodules, in blood and tumor.

Original processing notes: A distant-metastasis classifier for papillary thyroid cancer was built using CDR3 differences across clinicopathological groups. TCRdb reanalyzed the PCR reads with MiXCR. It is TCRdb's table, rather than the study itself, that gives the V and J calls and clone size. The sample holds roughly 23,000 clones; 20% to 25% are singletons and the top ten take roughly two thirds. Thyroid surgery took place with no prior treatment in any patient. This clone was seen just once. The antigen remains unidentified. Germline CDR1 reads SEHNR; CDR2 reads FQNEAQ (reference sequence). Trimming left V 1 base short and J 2 bases short, with 12 bases between. This CDR3 comprises 15 residues.

The V gene is TRBV7-9, the J gene TRBJ2-7; D is perhaps TRBD1 (5 bases). The receptor was derived from a male donor with papillary thyroid cancer or a benign thyroid nodule (not recorded which). Some clones in this sample may be carry-over from other donors' samples. The sample was blood. CDR3 DNA sequence: TGTGCCAGCAGCTTAGAAGGCAGGGCACCCTACGAGCAGTACTTC. Amino acids: CASSLEGRAPYEQYF.